Listed here are 7 T cell receptor beta chains from one sample, sequenced in a study of blood T cell repertoires in COVID-19. The assay was immunoSEQ multiplex PCR, and TCRdb's table has in-frame clones only and misses some. Of over 120,000 clones in the sample, around 87% are singletons; the top ten hold over 8.5%. The sample taken for sequencing was peripheral blood. The receptors originated from a woman in her 50s with active or convalescent COVID-19.

This chain uses TRBV5-4 with TRBJ2-3, with 9 nucleotides matching TRBD2. Germline CDR1 and CDR2: SGHNT and YYREEE (reference sequence). This CDR3 is 17 amino acids long. The V gene end was trimmed by 3 bases and the J gene end by 1 base; junction bases not matched to a gene: 9. CDR3 DNA sequence: TGTGCCAGCAGCTCTAAACTAGCGGGCCTCCGCACAGATACGCAGTATTTT. Translation: CASSSKLAGLRTDTQYF.

The chain is built from TRBV7-2 and TRBJ1-5; 7 positions match TRBD1. This CDR3 spans 19 amino acids. V shed 2 bases and J 4 bases; nucleotides not matched to a gene: 17. Germline CDR1 SGHTA, CDR2 FQGNSA. The CDR3 DNA reads TGTGCCAGCAGCTTATTTATCGGACAGGCTCAGGGGCCAAATCAGCCCCAGCATTTT. Translating gives CASSLFIGQAQGPNQPQHF.

V is TRBV28 and J is TRBJ2-1, with 12 bases lining up with TRBD2. CDR3 length: 17 amino acids. Germline lookup yields CDR1 MDHEN and CDR2 SYDVKM. After removal of 3 bases from V and 9 bases from J, the junction contained 12 bases not matched to a gene. CDR3: CASSFQRLAGVEVEQFF. In nucleotides, the CDR3 is TGTGCCAGCAGTTTCCAAAGACTAGCGGGAGTCGAAGTTGAGCAGTTCTTC. Filled out from reference TRBV28 and TRBJ2-1, the complete variable domain reads DVKVTQSSRYLVKRTGEKVFLECVQDMDHENMFWYRQDPGLGLRLIYFSYDVKMKEKGDIPEGYSVSREKKERFSLILESASTNQTSMYLCASSFQRLAGVEVEQFFGPGTRLTVL.

This chain connects TRBV7-9 to TRBJ1-6, with 9 nucleotides matching TRBD1. This CDR3 spans 13 amino acids. Germline CDR1 is SEHNR and CDR2 is FQNEAQ (reference sequence). The trim removed 5 bases at V and 8 bases at J, leaving 1 base unmatched. This CDR3 reads CASSRQGDSPLHF. In DNA form, the CDR3 reads TGTGCCAGCAGCAGACAGGGGGATTCACCCCTCCACTTT.

This chain uses TRBV7-2 with TRBJ1-2; a weak D match, TRBD1 (5 bases). The CDR3 is made up of 13 amino acids. V was clipped by 1 base and J by 7 bases, with 10 bases between them. Germline V CDR1 and CDR2: SGHTA, FQGNSA. The CDR3 nucleotides read TGTGCCAGCAGCTTAGATCAGGGCGGTGGCTACACCTTC. Its protein product is CASSLDQGGGYTF.

The V gene is TRBV7-2, the J gene TRBJ1-6, with D unclear. The CDR3 length is 17 residues. Germline V gene sequence: CDR1 SGHTA, CDR2 FQGNSA. V gave up 1 base and J gave up 6 bases, with 16 bases separating them. The CDR3 loop reads CASSLVGQEGFNSPLHF. The CDR3 coding sequence is TGTGCCAGCAGCTTAGTGGGCCAGGAGGGTTTTAATTCACCCCTCCACTTT.

The J gene is TRBJ2-1, the V gene TRBV7-9; D may be TRBD2 (6 bases). The germline V and J ends were trimmed by 5 bases and 7 bases, with 21 bases remaining between them. CDR3 length equals 16 residues. CDR1 is SEHNR, CDR2 FQNEAQ, per germline (reference sequence). As DNA, the CDR3 is TGTGCCAGCAGCGAAACCTCGACTAGGTTGGGAAATGAGCAGTTCTTC. It yields the protein CASSETSTRLGNEQFF.